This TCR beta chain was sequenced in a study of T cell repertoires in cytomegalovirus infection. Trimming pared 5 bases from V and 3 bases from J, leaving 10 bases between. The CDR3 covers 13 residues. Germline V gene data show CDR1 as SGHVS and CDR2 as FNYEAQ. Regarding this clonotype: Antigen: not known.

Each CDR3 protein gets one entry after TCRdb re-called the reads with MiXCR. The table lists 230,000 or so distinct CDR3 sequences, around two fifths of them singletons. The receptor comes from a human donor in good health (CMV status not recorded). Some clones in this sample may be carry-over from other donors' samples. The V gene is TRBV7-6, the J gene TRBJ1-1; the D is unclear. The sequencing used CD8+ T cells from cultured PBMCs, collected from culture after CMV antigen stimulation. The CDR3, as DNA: TGTGCCAGCAGCCCAGACACGTACACTGAAGCTTTCTTT. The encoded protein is CASSPDTYTEAFF. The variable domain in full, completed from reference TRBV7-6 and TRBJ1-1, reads GAGVSQSPRYKVTKRGQDVALRCDPISGHVSLYWYRQALGQGPEFLTYFNYEAQQDKSGLPNDRFSAERPEGSISTLTIQRTEQRDSAMYRCASSPDTYTEAFFGQGTRLTVV.